The clone carrying this T cell receptor beta chain has just one count. Authors' analysis steps: The authors estimated nucleated cell counts from reference gene primer amplification. Only in-frame clones appear in the TCRdb table, and some are missing; sequencing was by immunoSEQ multiplex PCR. D and trimming were read from the DNA, whereas the V and J calls and clone size are those reported in that table. The sample includes some 350,000 clones, almost 90% seen only once; the top ten take 6.5%. The data were taken from a study of blood T cell repertoires in COVID-19. The CDR3 covers 15 residues. The V gene lost 1 base and the J gene lost 0 bases, with 4 bases spanning the gap. Germline CDR1 and CDR2: SEHNR and FQNEAQ (reference sequence).

The rearrangement uses TRBV7-9 and TRBJ1-6, with D hard to call. The source of this sequence is a man between 18 and 29 years old with active or convalescent COVID-19. The sample consisted of peripheral blood. Here the CDR3 reads CASSLDYSYNSPLHF. The CDR3 coding sequence is TGTGCCAGCAGCTTAGACTACTCCTATAATTCACCCCTCCACTTT.